The source of this TCR beta chain is a study of cytomegalovirus exposure and HLA in healthy donors (dated by TCRdb to the late 2010s). As for the study more broadly: In an earlier analysis of under 750 of the donors, 250 to 350 Gb of sequence data and some 100 million unique TCR beta sequences from about 180 million T cells were reported. An early release that covered fewer than 750 HLA-typed donors contained approximately 300 gigabases of sequencing data and about 84 million unique TCR sequences. Among the roughly 390 genotyped donors, approximately 77% belonged to the genetic ancestry cluster associated with self-reported Caucasian donors. The study was designed to test whether signatures of past pathogen exposure could be identified by cataloging public T cell receptors. The T cell repertoires of several hundred subjects were profiled by immunosequencing and related to cytomegalovirus serostatus. Besides the first cohort of more than 650 subjects, a separate validation cohort made up of roughly 120 different subjects was used. The study combined high-throughput TCR immunosequencing, statistical association of individual TCRs with disease status, and machine learning to predict cytomegalovirus infection status. A later analysis re-examined previously published TCR beta repertoires from several hundred donors and added high-resolution HLA genotyping to investigate patterns of TCR occurrence. The later analysis used no new phenotypic data to find candidate immune exposures, relying instead on TCR beta sequences and their occurrence across donors. In an earlier analysis of about 590 of the donors, high-throughput TCR beta sequencing was used to judge whether each TCR beta V gene segment behaved as functional or pseudogenic. Donor age, sex, ethnicity and CMV serostatus were compiled alongside the repertoire data. Genome-wide SNP genotypes for about 55% of the roughly 670 donors were used in a later genetic analysis, which treated that subset as a discovery cohort. All discovery cohort repertoires had been generated using a single sequencing platform. Class I and class II HLA loci were covered by the typing at four-digit resolution. The number of donors typed differed by locus, with roughly 629-640 for A, B, C, DRB1 and DQB1, around 500 for DQA1, 600 to 610 for DPA1, and roughly 450 for DPB1. A few DR-DQ haplotypes were treated as single units for association and clustering because of strong linkage in the cohort. On average, 235,054 unique TCR beta nucleotide sequences were sequenced per donor among 398 genotyped donors of the cohort, with around 19% of those sequences being non-productive.

V gives up 6 bases and J gives up 7 bases, and the segment between their germline ends measures 21 bases. As encoded in the germline V gene, CDR1 is SGHTA while CDR2 is FQGNSA. Measured from the cysteine to the phenylalanine, the CDR3 is 15 residues long. Only the CDR3 DNA stays, 45 bases, in frame from base 1. In total, more than 500 healthy bone marrow donors made up the cohort. All cohort members were sampled while nominally healthy, although unrecorded immune exposures were likely present. The donor tested CMV seronegative, placing the donor among the 350 or so seronegative members of the cohort. A peripheral blood sample was collected from each donor, and TCR beta sequencing was performed on peripheral blood mononuclear cells. Genomic DNA was extracted from the blood cell samples with the Qiagen DNeasy Blood Extraction Kit. The protocol used for the library was the immunoSEQ multiplex PCR assay. The multiplex PCR relied on a mix of 60 forward primers for TCR Vbeta segments and 13 reverse primers for TCR Jbeta segments. The CDR3 region of rearranged TCR beta genes was amplified from genomic DNA with a multiplex PCR assay. The Illumina HiSeq System was used to sequence the amplified TCR beta libraries as 87-base-pair reads. In the paper's pipeline: In a later analysis, tens of millions of unique TCR beta chains were counted across the 650 to 700 repertoires, and around 10 million of these chains were shared by at least two donors. To remove PCR and sequencing errors, raw reads were error-corrected and collapsed into unique sequences using a nearest-neighbor algorithm that merged closely related sequences. CDR3 sequences were aligned to IMGT reference sequences to assign V, D and J gene segments. For a sequence to be retained, at least a six-nucleotide match to both a V gene segment and a J gene segment was required. A rearrangement was called productive if the CDR3 had no stop codons and remained in frame with V and J, and every other rearrangement was called non-productive. Following IMGT convention, CDR3 was defined as the stretch from the second conserved V-encoded cysteine to the conserved J-encoded phenylalanine. The earlier analysis of a few hundred of the donors excluded sequences that lacked an unambiguous match to a single V gene segment. An earlier analysis of several hundred of the donors called V segments functional above 56.7% productive rearrangements and segregating when the between-donor standard deviation exceeded 5%. To diagnose cytomegalovirus status from the catalog of TCR beta chain sequences, a statistical classification framework was built. In a later analysis, TCR nucleotide sequences were compared against IMGT/GENE-DB human TR gene sequences so that V and J genes could be assigned. The TCRdist pipeline was used in a later analysis to assign CDR3 sequences and most-parsimonious VDJ recombination scenarios. A later analysis defined each TCR beta chain by its CDR3 amino acid sequence plus V-gene family, and excluded reads lacking a unique V-gene family. In a later analysis, fewer than 600 highly shared, low-generation-probability nucleotide sequences were removed to address suspected cross-contamination and a sequencing artifact. For each public chain, a later analysis derived a clonal expansion index from normalized ranks of inferred template counts within each repertoire. Generation probabilities in a later analysis came from a VDJ recombination model fitted to out-of-frame rearrangements, and those results were checked against IGoR. A later analysis scored TCR-TCR, TCR-HLA and TCR-CMV co-occurrence with hypergeometric tests, applying a repertoire-size bias correction to TCR pairs. False discovery rates were estimated in a later analysis by permuting HLA or CMV assignments 20 times. In a later analysis, co-occurring TCRs were grouped using DBSCAN, with TCRdist sequence similarity added in when clustering inside HLA-allele-positive subsets. For co-occurrence clustering, repertoires with fewer than 30,000 or more than 120,000 public chains were excluded, along with a handful of repertoires with anomalous nucleotide sharing. Here the immuneACCESS table is served through TCRdb, limited to in-frame sequences with V and J called. Missing clones are a known gap in these copies; in checked studies unresolved V genes cover under half, and the rest lacks a known reason. Clone size and the V and J calls come from that table; the DNA yielded D and trimming. Present in this sample are 150,000 to 200,000 clones, approximately 78% of which were seen just once. 1.7% of the sample rests with the top ten.

Overall study results and their limits: The 87-base-pair reads could not distinguish some IMGT-functional V segments, including TRBV6-2 and TRBV6-3, so those segments were excluded. A later analysis found that most CMV-associated TCR beta chains appeared HLA-restricted, with HLA associations seemingly driven largely by CMV exposure. CMV serostatus was the only immune exposure information available for the cohort. In a later analysis, HLA-associated TCR beta chains were found to be more clonally expanded and to have lower generation probabilities than equally common non-associated chains. Three of the identified cytomegalovirus-associated TCR beta chains were confirmed in vitro to be specific for cytomegalovirus antigens. Assigning TCR associations to individual alleles was difficult when HLA alleles, especially DR and DQ, strongly co-occurred. Correlated functional status among segregating V segments might reflect linkage disequilibrium, but an unknown experimental factor could not be ruled out. Sequencing depth was assumed to be roughly uniform across donors in the presence/absence analyses, though that assumption may not hold. In the study, 164 TCR beta chains were listed as associated with cytomegalovirus. A further reported finding was that TCR beta sequences accurately predicted the HLA-A and HLA-B alleles for most subjects in the first cohort. Because counts were too low, seventeen rarely observed V segments, including chromosome 9 orphons, were left out of the earlier analysis of about 620 of the donors. In a later analysis, the rate of TCR association differed among HLA loci, with DRB1 alleles having the most associated TCRs and HLA-C alleles having the fewest. An association between a missense DCLRE1C variant and V-gene and J-gene trimming of TCR beta chains was found in a later genetic analysis and replicated in an independent cohort. A later genetic analysis reported fewer N-insertions in productive TCRs among donors in an Asian-associated ancestry cluster than the approximately 700-donor mean. Because some donors lacked HLA typing at each locus, the association tests relied only on the typed subset. Specific HLA alleles were associated with around 18,000 TCR beta sequences at a false discovery rate of 0.05 in a later analysis. Only TCR beta chains were sequenced in this cohort, and the absence of alpha or paired-chain data limited detectable features. In an earlier analysis of around 600 of the donors, most TCR beta V segments were observed in productive rearrangements about 87% or about 30% of the time, broadly matching IMGT annotations. In both the original and validation cohorts, the classifier was reported to diagnose cytomegalovirus status with high specificity and sensitivity. The authors suggested that the approach could potentially be generalized to other disease states and immunological phenotypes. A group of highly shared sequence variants was considered likely to be a technical artifact of the sequencing pipeline. A later analysis reported that several top co-occurrence clusters appeared linked to parvovirus B19, influenza, CMV and Epstein-Barr virus. Most TCR sequences were observed very rarely across donors, whereas some public TCRs were present in many individuals.

This clone has a handful of counts. No antigen is known for it. Nothing much larger sits one base from this clone, and base qualities are not available. The TCR comes from a young woman in good health and CMV-seronegative. Input material: PBMCs. The chain is made from TRBV7-2 and TRBJ2-5; the D region possibly corresponds to TRBD1 (6 bases align). The DNA is as follows: TGTGCCAGCAGTTCCAGCAGGGGTTCGTTCGGGACCCAGTACTTC. It specifies CASSSSRGSFGTQYF. The reference TRBV7-2 and TRBJ2-5 proteins fill in what lies around the CDR3, so the full variable domain reads GAGVSQSPSNKVTEKGKDVELRCDPISGHTALYWYRQSLGQGLEFLIYFQGNSAPDKSGLPSDRFSAERTGGSVSTLTIQRTQQEDSAVYLCASSSSRGSFGTQYFGPGTRLLVL.